These 28 T cell receptor beta chains share one sample of origin, sequenced in a study of identical twins. TCRdb called the 5' RACE reads again in MiXCR, with one record for every CDR3 protein. This sample carries just under 550,000 distinct CDR3 sequences, roughly 15% of them seen once, and the ten largest clones take roughly 0.43%. The sample was also linked to a second study, of yellow fever vaccine responses in identical twins.

The sequencing input was CD4+ T cells sorted from blood. The receptors stem from a woman aged 18 to 35 in good health.

This clonotype was picked up a small number of times. The DNA of the CDR3 is TGTGCCAGCAGCTTAGCACTAGCGGGACGGGAGCTGTTTTTT. The encoded protein is CASSLALAGRELFF. The chain carries TRBV11-2 and TRBJ2-2; 10 positions agree with TRBD2. This CDR3 has 14 amino acids. The germline gives CDR1 SGHAT, CDR2 FQNNGV. V gave up 1 base and J gave up 9 bases; unmatched junction bases: 2.

V usage is TRBV20-1 and J usage is TRBJ1-6; no clear D gene. CDR3 length: 14 residues. Trimming removed 4 bases from V and 4 bases from J, with 11 bases in between. Per the germline V gene, CDR1 is DFQATT and CDR2 is SNEGSKA (reference sequence). CDR3 DNA: TGCAGTGCTACCCCACAACCTTATAATTCACCCCTCCACTTT. This encodes CSATPQPYNSPLHF.

The chain has TRBV24-1 and TRBJ2-5, with a possible D match to TRBD1 (6 bases). The CDR3 sequence is 15 residues long. The germline V gene has CDR1 KGHDR and CDR2 SFDVKD. Trimming left V 0 bases short and J 0 bases short, with 7 bases between. CDR3 in amino acids: CATSDLTGNQETQYF. As DNA, the CDR3 is TGTGCCACCAGTGATTTGACAGGGAACCAAGAGACCCAGTACTTC.

This chain uses TRBV18 with TRBJ2-7; TRBD1 matches 10 bases. CDR3 length equals 15 residues. In germline, CDR1 is KGHSH, CDR2 LQKENI. V lost 2 bases and J lost 6; bases outside the gene matches: 7. The CDR3 sequence: CASSPYGTGVGEQYF. CDR3 nucleotide sequence: TGTGCCAGCTCACCATACGGGACAGGGGTCGGCGAGCAGTACTTC. The whole variable domain, remainder taken from reference TRBV18 and TRBJ2-7, is NAGVMQNPRHLVRRRGQEARLRCSPMKGHSHVYWYRQLPEEGLKFMVYLQKENIIDESGMPKERFSAEFPKEGPSILRIQQVVRGDSAAYFCASSPYGTGVGEQYFGPGTRLTVT.

This clonotype occurred a few times. The V and J genes are TRBV20-1 and TRBJ1-1, with 7 bases identical to TRBD1. V lost 5 bases and J lost 3; bases outside the gene matches: 15. Germline values: CDR1 DFQATT, CDR2 SNEGSKA (reference sequence). The CDR3 is 16 amino acids. The CDR3 sequence: CSAGKAQGGPHTEAFF. CDR3 nucleotide sequence: TGCAGTGCTGGAAAAGCTCAAGGGGGCCCGCACACTGAAGCTTTCTTT.

Only a few counts were recorded for this clonotype. The genes are TRBV10-3 and TRBJ2-5; TRBD2 is a possible D gene (7 bases). Germline lookup yields CDR1 ENHRY and CDR2 SYGVKD. Trimming shortened V by 8 bases and J by 1 base, and 17 bases separated the two germline ends. The CDR3 has 15 residues. CDR3 coding DNA: TGTGCCATCCGAGGAATGGCGGGGGCCCAAGAGACCCAGTACTTC. Translated, it gives CAIRGMAGAQETQYF.

This clonotype turned up a few times. The chain couples TRBV10-3 to TRBJ2-7, with 8 bases identical to TRBD1. Germline V gene lookup returns CDR1 ENHRY and CDR2 SYGVKD. CDR3 length: 13 residues. Losses at the gene ends were 7 bases for V and 3 bases for J; bases not matched to a gene: 5. Here the CDR3 DNA reads TGTGCCATCACCTCCGGGACAGGCTACGAGCAGTACTTC. This codes for CAITSGTGYEQYF.

Only a few counts were recorded for this clonotype. This CDR3 reads CASSLSKGRQFF. CDR3 nucleotides: TGCGCCAGCAGCTTGTCTAAAGGACGGCAGTTCTTC. The V gene is TRBV5-1, the J gene TRBJ2-1; D remains unclear. The CDR3 is 12 amino acids. Germline V CDR1 and CDR2: SGHRS, YFSETQ. Trimming removed 1 base from V and 12 bases from J, with 11 bases in between.

The V gene is TRBV20-1, the J gene TRBJ1-4; TRBD1 agrees at 7 bases. The germline V gene has CDR1 DFQATT and CDR2 SNEGSKA (reference sequence). J was trimmed by 11 bases and V by 2 bases; bases with no gene match: 11. The CDR3 is 14 residues long. The DNA of the CDR3 is TGCAGTGCTAGACCCGCTTCCGGGACAGATAAACTGTTTTTT. The encoded protein is CSARPASGTDKLFF.

The chain carries TRBV20-1 and TRBJ2-1; D is tentatively TRBD1 or TRBD2 (6 bases each). Germline values: CDR1 DFQATT, CDR2 SNEGSKA (reference sequence). With 2 bases removed from V and 6 bases from J, the gap between germline ends came to 14 bases. This CDR3 is 14 amino acids long. The DNA for the CDR3 is TGCAGTGCTAGAAAGGGACTGGGGGCCAATGAGCAGTTCTTC. Protein sequence: CSARKGLGANEQFF.

V gene TRBV4-1 combines with J gene TRBJ1-4; D is possibly TRBD1 (5 bases). CDR1 and CDR2 from the germline V gene are MGHRA and YSYEKL. The CDR3 extends over 15 amino acids. V lost 1 base, J lost 7 bases, and 13 bases lay in between. The CDR3 nucleotides read TGCGCCAGCAGCCAAGGGGGGGGAGTGGGTGAAAAACTGTTTTTT. Translated: CASSQGGGVGEKLFF.

The V gene is TRBV7-6, the J gene TRBJ2-3; a weak D match, TRBD2 (5 bases). This CDR3 comprises 15 residues. Germline V CDR1 and CDR2: SGHVS, FNYEAQ. The V and J ends lost 4 bases and 4 bases respectively, with 15 bases between them. The DNA of the CDR3 is TGTGCCAGCAGCTCCTCGGTGAGGGCCCCAGATACGCAGTATTTT. Its protein product is CASSSSVRAPDTQYF. The whole variable domain, filled in from reference TRBV7-6 and TRBJ2-3, reads GAGVSQSPRYKVTKRGQDVALRCDPISGHVSLYWYRQALGQGPEFLTYFNYEAQQDKSGLPNDRFSAERPEGSISTLTIQRTEQRDSAMYRCASSSSVRAPDTQYFGPGTRLTVL.

The chain couples TRBV29-1 to TRBJ2-1; 11 bases line up with TRBD2. The CDR3 length is 13 residues. CDR1 is SQVTM, CDR2 ANQGSEA, per germline. The V segment lost 4 bases and the J segment 10 bases; nucleotides outside the gene matches: 6. The CDR3 sequence is CSVGLAGGLEQFF. The CDR3 coding sequence is TGCAGCGTTGGCCTAGCGGGGGGACTGGAGCAGTTCTTC.

This clonotype appeared a few times. V usage is TRBV12-3 or TRBV12-4 and J usage is TRBJ2-7; D may be TRBD2 (5 bases). The CDR3 totals 15 residues. V was trimmed by 3 bases and J by 3 bases, leaving 15 bases between them. Here the CDR3 DNA reads TGTGCCAGCAGTTTGAGCGGAGGACGGGGCTACGAGCAGTACTTC. Encoded protein: CASSLSGGRGYEQYF.

This sequence joins TRBV11-1 and TRBJ2-3; possibly TRBD1 or TRBD2 for D (5 bases each). Trimming shortened V by 3 bases and J by 6 bases, and 16 bases separated the two germline ends. The CDR3 has 15 residues. CDR1 and CDR2 from the germline V gene are SGHAT and FQDESV (reference sequence). This CDR3 is CASSFDGAAWDTQYF. CDR3 DNA: TGTGCCAGCAGCTTTGACGGGGCCGCGTGGGATACGCAGTATTTT.

The chain is built from TRBV12-5 and TRBJ2-7; D possibly matches TRBD1 or TRBD2 (5 bases each). Germline values: CDR1 LGHNT, CDR2 FRNRAP. V was cut by 7 bases and J by 3 bases, with 16 bases left in between. This CDR3 contains 14 residues. The CDR3 DNA is TGTGCTAGTGTTGGGACCTCGGCCCTCTACGAGCAGTACTTC. Translated, it gives CASVGTSALYEQYF.

CDR3 in DNA: TGCGCCAGCAGCTTGAAAAGTAAGGCGGCCACAGGCCTCGGAGAGCAGTTCTTC. Translating it yields CASSLKSKAATGLGEQFF. The chain combines TRBV5-1 with TRBJ2-1, with a tentative D call TRBD1 (5 bases). Germline CDR1 is SGHRS and CDR2 is YFSETQ. V lost 1 base, J lost 10 bases, and 27 bases lay in between. The CDR3 spans 18 residues.

This clonotype was detected a few times. The V call is TRBV7-9, the J call TRBJ2-2; perhaps TRBD1 as D (5 bases). Looked up from germline, CDR1 is SEHNR and CDR2 is FQNEAQ (reference sequence). CDR3 size: 15 residues. V lost 2 bases and J 7 bases, leaving 14 bases between the germline ends. This chain's CDR3 is CASSLSEGAVGELFF. The DNA of the CDR3 is TGTGCCAGCAGCTTATCGGAAGGGGCTGTCGGGGAGCTGTTTTTT.

This clonotype appeared a few times. The chain uses TRBV12-3 or TRBV12-4 and TRBJ1-4; D gene unclear. The CDR3 runs 16 residues. The V and J ends lost 5 bases and 7 bases respectively, with 20 bases between them. DNA for the CDR3: TGTGCCAGCAGTCCCTCGGCGAGAGGGAGTAGTGAAAAACTGTTTTTT. It is translated as CASSPSARGSSEKLFF.

The V gene is TRBV4-1, the J gene TRBJ1-5; no clear D. Germline loops: CDR1 MGHRA, CDR2 YSYEKL. The CDR3 sequence is 14 residues long. The germline V and J ends were trimmed by 0 bases and 4 bases, with 7 bases remaining between them. The chain's CDR3 is CASSQDPRNQPQHF. CDR3 in DNA: TGCGCCAGCAGCCAAGATCCGCGGAATCAGCCCCAGCATTTT.

The J gene is TRBJ1-6, the V gene TRBV5-1, with 10 nucleotides matching TRBD1. The CDR3 length is 13 residues. Germline CDR1 is SGHRS and CDR2 is YFSETQ. The V segment lost 5 bases and the J segment 8 bases; nucleotides outside the gene matches: 1. The CDR3 region has the DNA TGCGCCAGCAGGGACAGGGGGGATTCACCCCTCCACTTT. It specifies CASRDRGDSPLHF.

There are a few counts of this clonotype. CDR3 amino acids: CASSSSTSGRAYEQYF. CDR3 in DNA: TGTGCCAGCAGTTCCTCGACTAGCGGGAGGGCCTACGAGCAGTACTTC. The V call is TRBV12-3 or TRBV12-4, the J call TRBJ2-7; 14 nucleotides match TRBD2. V gave up 4 bases and J gave up 2 bases; unmatched junction bases: 4. The CDR3 has 16 residues.

This clonotype was seen once. A read error may account for a junction end that differs from germline. The V gene is TRBV3-1, the J gene TRBJ2-3; TRBD1 agrees at 7 bases. Germline loops: CDR1 LGHDT, CDR2 YNNKEL (reference sequence). The CDR3 length is 15 residues. CDR3 region: CACSHGTDGTDTQYF. The CDR3 region has the DNA TGTGCCTGCAGCCACGGGACAGACGGCACAGATACGCAGTATTTT.

In its sample, this clonotype was seen a few times. V usage is TRBV12-3 or TRBV12-4 and J usage is TRBJ1-6; D perhaps matches TRBD1 (6 bases). The V gene lost 2 bases and the J gene lost 8 bases, with 7 bases spanning the gap. The CDR3 totals 13 residues. The CDR3 sequence: CASSLNRDSPLHF. CDR3 DNA sequence: TGTGCCAGCAGTTTAAACAGGGATTCACCCCTCCACTTT.

This clonotype turned up a few times. The chain recombines TRBV27 with TRBJ2-1, with TRBD1 matching 8 bases. Germline CDR1 is MNHEY and CDR2 is SMNVEV (reference sequence). J was trimmed by 5 bases and V by 3 bases; bases with no gene match: 6. The CDR3 runs 15 residues. The CDR3 DNA follows: TGTGCCAGCAGTTTCGTCAGGGGGCTGAACAATGAGCAGTTCTTC. This encodes CASSFVRGLNNEQFF.

This clonotype was seen a few times. The V gene is TRBV6-1, the J gene TRBJ1-2; 9 positions match TRBD1. CDR3 length: 16 amino acids. The trim removed 10 bases at V and 2 bases at J, leaving 14 bases unmatched. Germline CDR1 and CDR2: MNHNS and SASEGT. CDR3 region: CATIKGTGKMNYGYTF. The DNA for the CDR3 is TGTGCCACCATAAAGGGGACAGGGAAGATGAACTATGGCTACACCTTC.

This clonotype was detected many times. The CDR3 loop reads CASSPGGQVDTQYF. CDR3 in DNA: TGCGCCAGCAGCCCGGGGGGGCAGGTGGATACGCAGTATTTT. The chain combines TRBV5-1 with TRBJ2-3, with 8 nucleotides matching TRBD2. There are 14 residues in the CDR3. The junction had 7 bases not matched to a gene; V was cut back by 4 bases and J by 6 bases. Germline V gene sequence: CDR1 SGHRS, CDR2 YFSETQ.

This clonotype was detected only a few times. V gene TRBV9 combines with J gene TRBJ2-2; a weak D match, TRBD2 (6 bases). Germline V CDR1 and CDR2: SGDLS, YYNGEE. V lost 0 bases, J lost 6 bases, and 21 bases lay in between. There are 18 residues in the CDR3. The DNA of the CDR3 is TGTGCCAGCAGCGTAGATGTAGCCTGGAGGACTACACCCGGGGAGCTGTTTTTT. Its protein product is CASSVDVAWRTTPGELFF. The full variable domain, rest sourced from reference TRBV9 and TRBJ2-2, is DSGVTQTPKHLITATGQRVTLRCSPRSGDLSVYWYQQSLDQGLQFLIQYYNGEERAKGNILERFSAQQFPDLHSELNLSSLELGDSALYFCASSVDVAWRTTPGELFFGEGSRLTVL.